These 17 T cell receptor beta chains share one sample of origin, sequenced in a study of blood T cell repertoires in COVID-19. Some clones are missing from TCRdb's copy, which holds only in-frame ones; the method was immunoSEQ multiplex PCR. The sample has 250,000 to 400,000 clones; 89% are singletons. The sequenced sample was PBMCs or T cells enriched from blood (not recorded which). The origin of the receptors is a man aged 60 to 75 who had recovered from COVID-19.

V is TRBV21-1 and J is TRBJ2-5; the D call in the table, TRBD2, was not verified against the DNA. TRBV21-1 is a recognized pseudogene. This CDR3 is built from 15 residues. CDR3 protein: CPTGSGVRTQETQYF. The DNA of the CDR3 is TGTCCTACCGGGTCTGGTGTTCGGACTCAAGAGACCCAGTACTTC.

The J gene is TRBJ2-1, the V gene TRBV3-1 (or the pseudogene TRBV3-2); unclear D gene. Deletions cut 1 base from V and 6 bases from J, with 4 bases between. Germline V lookup: CDR1 LGHDT, CDR2 YNNKEL (reference sequence). The CDR3 loop spans 12 amino acids. The CDR3 reads CASSQVGNEQFF. CDR3 bases: TGTGCCAGCAGCCAAGTCGGCAATGAGCAGTTCTTC.

For the CDR3, the DNA is TGTGCCAGCAGCTTGCTTCCTTCAGGTGAGCAGTTCTTC. This gives the protein CASSLLPSGEQFF. The rearrangement uses TRBV5-4 and TRBJ2-1; D unresolved. V lost 1 base and J lost 9, with 11 bases in between. The CDR3 is made up of 13 amino acids. CDR1 SGHNT and CDR2 YYREEE come from the germline V gene (reference sequence).

This sequence joins TRBV5-1 and TRBJ2-2; D unresolved. The CDR3 is 14 amino acids. Germline values: CDR1 SGHRS, CDR2 YFSETQ. The V end was cut by 2 bases, the J end by 1 base, with 6 bases between. The CDR3, as DNA: TGCGCCAGCAGCTTAGGAGTGAACACCGGGGAGCTGTTTTTT. Its translation is CASSLGVNTGELFF.

The V and J genes are TRBV15 and TRBJ2-1, with 7 bases aligning to TRBD1. V lost 8 bases to trimming and J lost 4 bases; unmatched junction nucleotides: 8. CDR3 length: 14 residues. In germline, CDR1 is LNHNV, CDR2 YYDKDF (reference sequence). The CDR3 loop is CATLPGTEYNEQFF. CDR3 DNA sequence: TGTGCCACCCTCCCCGGGACAGAGTACAATGAGCAGTTCTTC.

The V call is TRBV2, the J call TRBJ2-3; D not certain. Germline-derived CDR1 and CDR2 are SNHLY and FYNNEI. The CDR3 runs to 15 residues. The germline V and J ends were trimmed by 4 bases and 2 bases, with 13 bases remaining between them. The CDR3 coding sequence is TGTGCCAGCAGTGCAACGAGTCCTTTCACAGATACGCAGTATTTT. Protein: CASSATSPFTDTQYF.

The chain links TRBV15 to TRBJ2-5; the match to TRBD1 covers 10 bases. Germline V gives CDR1 LNHNV, CDR2 YYDKDF (reference sequence). V lost 6 bases to trimming and J lost 7 bases; unmatched junction nucleotides: 5. The CDR3 contains 13 residues. For the CDR3, the DNA is TGTGCCACCAGGGGGACAGGGGCGACGACCCAGTACTTC. It codes for CATRGTGATTQYF.

The V gene is TRBV30, the J gene TRBJ2-3, with 8 bases lining up with TRBD1. The V segment lost 8 bases and the J segment 0 bases; nucleotides outside the gene matches: 7. CDR1 and CDR2 (germline): GTSNPN, SVGIG (reference sequence). The CDR3 loop spans 14 amino acids. In DNA form, the CDR3 reads TGTGCCATTCACCGGACAGGGAGCACAGATACGCAGTATTTT. This codes for CAIHRTGSTDTQYF.

V gene TRBV19 combines with J gene TRBJ2-1, with D possibly being TRBD1 (5 bases). Germline values: CDR1 LNHDA, CDR2 SQIVND (reference sequence). The CDR3 has 16 amino acids. The germline V and J ends were trimmed by 1 base and 3 bases, with 13 bases remaining between them. CDR3 residues: CASSIGWQGYYNEQFF. The CDR3 DNA reads as TGTGCCAGTAGTATAGGGTGGCAGGGCTACTACAATGAGCAGTTCTTC.

The V call is TRBV28, the J call TRBJ1-2; tentative D call: TRBD1 (5 bases). V was cut by 6 bases and J by 4 bases, with 12 bases left in between. Looked up from germline, CDR1 is MDHEN and CDR2 is SYDVKM. CDR3 size: 13 residues. CDR3 in amino acids: CASRFGRGYGYTF. CDR3 bases: TGTGCCAGCAGGTTCGGGAGGGGCTATGGCTACACCTTC.

This clone was counted once. V gene TRBV5-1 combines with J gene TRBJ2-5; 8 bases line up with TRBD2. The CDR3 is 16 amino acids. Unmatched junction bases numbered 9, after V lost 3 bases and J lost 2 bases. Germline V gene sequence: CDR1 SGHRS, CDR2 YFSETQ. CDR3 amino acids: CASSSGTSTYQETQYF. For the CDR3, the DNA is TGCGCCAGCAGCTCCGGGACTAGTACCTATCAAGAGACCCAGTACTTC.

The rearrangement uses TRBV5-1 and TRBJ1-2; 12 bases are shared with TRBD1. Germline trimming cut 5 bases from V and 6 bases from J; bases unmatched to any gene: 5. The CDR3 runs to 14 residues. From germline, CDR1 is SGHRS and CDR2 YFSETQ. CDR3 sequence (DNA): TGCGCCAGCAGTTGGGACAGGGGGCCGGATGGCTACACCTTC. It is translated as CASSWDRGPDGYTF.

This sequence joins TRBV29-1 and TRBJ2-1; the D is unclear. The V gene lost 4 bases and the J gene lost 1 base, with 11 bases spanning the gap. Germline CDR1 reads SQVTM; CDR2 reads ANQGSEA. This CDR3 region has 14 residues. This chain's CDR3 is CSVVPEESYNEQFF. The CDR3 region has the DNA TGCAGCGTTGTCCCCGAGGAATCCTACAATGAGCAGTTCTTC.

As regards this clone: This same CDR3 is encoded by further DNA sequences in the sample. This sequence joins TRBV18 and TRBJ2-5; D gene uncertain. CDR1 KGHSH and CDR2 LQKENI come from the germline V gene. The CDR3 runs to 13 residues. Trimming cost V 3 bases and J 2 bases, with 7 bases left between them. This CDR3 reads CASSPGRQETQYF. Written as DNA, the CDR3 is TGTGCCAGCTCACCGGGCAGACAAGAGACCCAGTACTTC. Full variable domain (remainder filled in from reference TRBV18 and TRBJ2-5): NAGVMQNPRHLVRRRGQEARLRCSPMKGHSHVYWYRQLPEEGLKFMVYLQKENIIDESGMPKERFSAEFPKEGPSILRIQQVVRGDSAAYFCASSPGRQETQYFGPGTRLLVL.

The chain is built from TRBV5-1 and TRBJ2-5, with 10 bases aligning to TRBD2. The germline V gene has CDR1 SGHRS and CDR2 YFSETQ. J gave up 5 bases and V 4 bases, and 8 bases lay outside the gene matches. The CDR3 has 15 residues. CDR3 coding DNA: TGCGCCAGCAGCATATCCGGGACTAGCGTGGAGACCCAGTACTTC. This encodes CASSISGTSVETQYF.

This clone appeared a single time. This chain connects TRBV4-1 to TRBJ1-2; no clear D. Trimming pared 0 bases from V and 7 bases from J, leaving 18 bases between. The CDR3 is made up of 16 amino acids. Germline lookup yields CDR1 MGHRA and CDR2 YSYEKL. The CDR3 DNA reads TGCGCCAGCAGCCAAGATACAAGGGCCCTAGCCGGTGGCTACACCTTC. It encodes CASSQDTRALAGGYTF.

The rearrangement links TRBV7-6 to TRBJ2-1; D is uncertain. There are 15 residues in the CDR3. CDR1 is SGHVS and CDR2 is FNYEAQ in the germline V gene. V lost 2 bases and J 1 base, leaving 9 bases between the germline ends. The CDR3 here is CASSLLTSSYNEQFF. CDR3 coding DNA: TGTGCCAGCAGCTTATTAACCAGTTCCTACAATGAGCAGTTCTTC.